The 5 T cell receptor beta chains presented below share a single source sample, sequenced in a study of blood T cell repertoires in COVID-19. The table came from immunoSEQ multiplex PCR; TCRdb's copy has only in-frame clones and leaves some out. The sample has a few hundred thousand clones; 80% to 85% are singletons. The sample consisted of PBMCs or T cells enriched from blood (not recorded which). All receptors derive from a man in his fifties or sixties who had recovered from COVID-19.

This clone was found once. This sequence joins TRBV7-8 and TRBJ1-5, with a possible D match to TRBD1 (6 bases). V lost 1 base and J lost 5, with 9 bases in between. CDR3 length equals 14 residues. Germline CDR1 SGHVS, CDR2 FQNEAQ. The chain's CDR3 is CASSLDGTYQPQHF. CDR3 bases: TGTGCCAGCAGCTTAGACGGGACATATCAGCCCCAGCATTTT. Drawing the rest from reference TRBV7-8 and TRBJ1-5, the complete variable domain is GAGVSQSPRYKVAKRGQDVALRCDPISGHVSLFWYQQALGQGPEFLTYFQNEAQLDKSGLPSDRFFAERPEGSVSTLKIQRTQQEDSAVYLCASSLDGTYQPQHFGDGTRLSIL.

This rearrangement joins TRBV5-1 to TRBJ2-1, with 14 bases identical to TRBD2. J gave up 3 bases and V 0 bases, and 5 bases lay outside the gene matches. The V gene's germline CDR1 is SGHRS and CDR2 YFSETQ. The CDR3 totals 18 residues. CDR3 loop: CASSLAGTSGGLYNEQFF. The CDR3 DNA sequence: TGCGCCAGCAGCTTGGCCGGGACTAGCGGGGGTCTCTACAATGAGCAGTTCTTC.

This clone was counted once. The chain combines TRBV5-1 with TRBJ2-3; 7 nucleotides line up with TRBD1. The CDR3 has 14 residues. Looked up from germline, CDR1 is SGHRS and CDR2 is YFSETQ. The V and J ends lost 3 bases and 2 bases, in that order; junction bases with no gene match: 3. The CDR3 loop reads CASSSGQNTDTQYF. The CDR3 DNA follows: TGCGCCAGCAGCTCGGGACAGAACACAGATACGCAGTATTTT.

The chain joins TRBV6-2 or TRBV6-3 to TRBJ2-2; 8 bases agree with TRBD1. CDR3 size: 16 residues. With 4 bases clipped from V and 0 bases from J, the junction kept 4 bases outside the gene matches. CDR1 MNHEY and CDR2 SVGEGT come from the germline V gene. The CDR3 DNA reads TGTGCCAGCAGTTCTAGGACAGGGTCGAACACCGGGGAGCTGTTTTTT. Amino acids: CASSSRTGSNTGELFF.

This chain uses TRBV7-8 with TRBJ2-1, with TRBD2 matching over 10 bases. Germline CDR1 is SGHVS and CDR2 is FQNEAQ. The trim removed 6 bases at V and 5 bases at J, leaving 10 bases unmatched. The CDR3 loop spans 16 amino acids. The CDR3 DNA reads as TGTGCCAGCAGAAATAAGCGGGAGGGTTGGGACAATGAGCAGTTCTTC. This sequence encodes CASRNKREGWDNEQFF.